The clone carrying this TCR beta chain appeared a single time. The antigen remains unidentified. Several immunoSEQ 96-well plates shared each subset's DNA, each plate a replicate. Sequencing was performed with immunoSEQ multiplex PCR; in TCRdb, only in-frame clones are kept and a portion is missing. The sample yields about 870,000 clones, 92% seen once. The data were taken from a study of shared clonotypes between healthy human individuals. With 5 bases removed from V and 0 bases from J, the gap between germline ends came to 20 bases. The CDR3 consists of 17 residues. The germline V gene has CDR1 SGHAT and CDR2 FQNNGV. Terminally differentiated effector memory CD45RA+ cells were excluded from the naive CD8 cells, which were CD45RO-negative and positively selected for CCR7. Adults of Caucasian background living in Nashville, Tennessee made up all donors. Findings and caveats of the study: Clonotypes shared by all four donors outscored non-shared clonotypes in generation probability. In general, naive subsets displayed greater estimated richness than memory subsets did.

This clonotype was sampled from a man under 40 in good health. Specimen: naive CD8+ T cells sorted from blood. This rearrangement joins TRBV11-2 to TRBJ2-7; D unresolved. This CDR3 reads CASSIIPTSPISYEQYF. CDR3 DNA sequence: TGTGCCAGCAGCATTATCCCTACATCACCCATCTCCTACGAGCAGTACTTC.